This T cell receptor beta chain was obtained from a study of early T cells in non-severe SARS-CoV-2 infection. The wider study: The sequenced material was bulk RNA from unsorted whole blood, and its chains were unpaired. Study findings and constraints: Comparison of clonotypes with VDJdb favored anti-spike CD8 responses while missing private and CD4 specificities.

The sample holds a few counts of this clonotype. The antigen remains unidentified. This CDR3 comprises 15 residues. Germline lookup yields CDR1 SGHNT and CDR2 YENEEA. Unmatched junction bases numbered 8, after V lost 4 bases and J lost 7 bases. Researchers tagged individual cDNA molecules with unique molecular identifiers. In TCRdb, the 5' RACE reads were re-called with MiXCR into one record per CDR3 protein. Seen here are about 71,000 distinct CDR3 sequences, around 12% observed once, and the top ten hold around 2.9%. V gene TRBV11-3 combines with J gene TRBJ2-2; 8 bases align to TRBD1. Sequenced here: whole blood, sampled at baseline. This sequence originates from an adult who was a healthcare worker with PCR-confirmed SARS-CoV-2 infection or an uninfected control (not recorded which). The CDR3 spells CASSSTGVGGGELFF. DNA of the CDR3: TGTGCCAGCAGCTCGACAGGGGTCGGCGGCGGGGAGCTGTTTTTT.